The present entry profiles one TCR beta chain with its context. TCRdb's table, derived via immunoSEQ multiplex PCR, lists solely in-frame clones and lacks some. Of 28,000 or so clones detected, around 89% appear once; the ten largest clones hold 9.8%. The sample belongs to a study of preoperative IRX-2 immunotherapy in early breast cancer. Treatment in this sample: preoperative locoregional IRX-2 cytokine immunotherapy. Samples came from a phase Ib trial of preoperative locoregional IRX-2 cytokine immunotherapy. Germline lookup yields CDR1 ENHRY and CDR2 SYGVKD. The CDR3 has 15 residues. The V gene lost 2 bases and the J gene lost 5 bases, with 15 bases spanning the gap.

The specimen was obtained from a patient treated with IRX-2 immunotherapy. This TCR derives from a human donor with breast cancer. The chain employs TRBV10-3 and TRBJ1-2, with D perhaps matching TRBD1 (5 bases). The CDR3 region is CAISEPGEGIYGYTF. CDR3 sequence (DNA): TGTGCCATCAGTGAGCCCGGGGAGGGGATATATGGCTACACCTTC.